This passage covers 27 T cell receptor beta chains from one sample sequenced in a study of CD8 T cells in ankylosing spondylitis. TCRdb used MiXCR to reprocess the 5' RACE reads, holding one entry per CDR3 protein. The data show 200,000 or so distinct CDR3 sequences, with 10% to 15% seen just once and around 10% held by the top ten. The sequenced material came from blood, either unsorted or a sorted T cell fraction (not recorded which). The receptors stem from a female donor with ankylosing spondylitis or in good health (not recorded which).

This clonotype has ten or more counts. The CDR3 DNA is TGTGCCAGCAGCCCACGACTAGCGGGAGGACTATACAATGAGCAGTTCTTC. This translates into CASSPRLAGGLYNEQFF. V usage is TRBV3-1 and J usage is TRBJ2-1; 13 bases are shared with TRBD2. The ends lost 4 bases at V and 4 bases at J; junction bases unmatched: 7. Germline V gene data show CDR1 as LGHDT and CDR2 as YNNKEL (reference sequence). The CDR3 loop spans 17 amino acids.

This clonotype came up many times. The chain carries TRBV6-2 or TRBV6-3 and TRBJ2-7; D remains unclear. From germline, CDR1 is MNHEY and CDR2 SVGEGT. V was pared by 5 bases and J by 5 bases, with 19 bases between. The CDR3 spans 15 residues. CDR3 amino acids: CASSPLGSSLDEQYF. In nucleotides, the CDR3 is TGTGCCAGCAGTCCCTTGGGTTCTTCTCTGGACGAGCAGTACTTC.

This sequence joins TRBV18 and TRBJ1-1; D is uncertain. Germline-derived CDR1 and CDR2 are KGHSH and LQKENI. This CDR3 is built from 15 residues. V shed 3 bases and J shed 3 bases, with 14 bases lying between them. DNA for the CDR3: TGTGCCAGCTCACCTACTCCCCTTTCGGACACTGAAGCTTTCTTT. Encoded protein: CASSPTPLSDTEAFF.

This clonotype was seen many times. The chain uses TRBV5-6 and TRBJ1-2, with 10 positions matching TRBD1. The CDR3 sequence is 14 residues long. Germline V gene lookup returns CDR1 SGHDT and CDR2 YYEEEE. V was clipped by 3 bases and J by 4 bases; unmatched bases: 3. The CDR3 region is CASSSDRGVYGYTF. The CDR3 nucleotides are TGTGCCAGCAGCTCGGACAGGGGGGTCTATGGCTACACCTTC.

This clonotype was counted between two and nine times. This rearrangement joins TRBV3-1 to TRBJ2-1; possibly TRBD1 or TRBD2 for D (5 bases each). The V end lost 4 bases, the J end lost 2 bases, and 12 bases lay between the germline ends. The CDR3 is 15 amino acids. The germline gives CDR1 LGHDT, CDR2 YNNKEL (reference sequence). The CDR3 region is CASSPRDGAYNEQFF. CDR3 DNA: TGTGCCAGCAGCCCTCGGGACGGAGCCTACAATGAGCAGTTCTTC.

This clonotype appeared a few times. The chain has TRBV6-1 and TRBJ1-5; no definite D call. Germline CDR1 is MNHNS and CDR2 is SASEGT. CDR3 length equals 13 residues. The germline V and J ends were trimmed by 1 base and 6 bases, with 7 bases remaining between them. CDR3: CASSEVKGQPQHF. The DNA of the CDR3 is TGTGCCAGCAGTGAAGTAAAGGGTCAGCCCCAGCATTTT.

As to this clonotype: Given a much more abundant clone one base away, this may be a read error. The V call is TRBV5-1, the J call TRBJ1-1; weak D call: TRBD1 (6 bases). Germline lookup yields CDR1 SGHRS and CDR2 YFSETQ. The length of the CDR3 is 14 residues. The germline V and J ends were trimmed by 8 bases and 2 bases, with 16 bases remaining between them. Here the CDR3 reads CARSGDNLNTEAFF. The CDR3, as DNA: TGCGCCAGAAGCGGGGACAACTTAAACACTGAAGCTTTCTTT.

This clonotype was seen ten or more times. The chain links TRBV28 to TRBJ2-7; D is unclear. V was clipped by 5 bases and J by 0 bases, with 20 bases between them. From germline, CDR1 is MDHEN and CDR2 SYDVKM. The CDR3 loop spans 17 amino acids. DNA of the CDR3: TGTGCCAGCAGTGCCTCACCCGGAGATCTGAGCTCCTACGAGCAGTACTTC. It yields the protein CASSASPGDLSSYEQYF.

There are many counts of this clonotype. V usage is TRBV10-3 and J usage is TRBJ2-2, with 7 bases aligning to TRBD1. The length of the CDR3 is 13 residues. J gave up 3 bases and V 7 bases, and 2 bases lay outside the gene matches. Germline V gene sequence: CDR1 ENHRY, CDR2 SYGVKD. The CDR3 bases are TGTGCCATCAACACAGGGGACACCGGGGAGCTGTTTTTT. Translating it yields CAINTGDTGELFF.

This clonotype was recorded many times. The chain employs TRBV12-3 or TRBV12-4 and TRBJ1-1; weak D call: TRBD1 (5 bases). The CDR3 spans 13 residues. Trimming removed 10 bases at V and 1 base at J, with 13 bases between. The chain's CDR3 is CATRDLQNTEAFF. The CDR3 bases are TGTGCCACCAGGGACTTACAGAACACTGAAGCTTTCTTT.

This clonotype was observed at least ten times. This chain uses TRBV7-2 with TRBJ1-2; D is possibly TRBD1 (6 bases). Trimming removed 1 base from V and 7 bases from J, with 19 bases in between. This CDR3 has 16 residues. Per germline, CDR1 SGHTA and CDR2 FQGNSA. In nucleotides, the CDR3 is TGTGCCAGCAGCTTAGTCCGCGGACAGCCCTCAGGTGGCTACACCTTC. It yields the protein CASSLVRGQPSGGYTF.

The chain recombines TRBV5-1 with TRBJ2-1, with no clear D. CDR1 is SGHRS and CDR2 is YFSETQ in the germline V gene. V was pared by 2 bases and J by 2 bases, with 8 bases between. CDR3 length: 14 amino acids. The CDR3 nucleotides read TGCGCCAGCAGCTTACCGGGCCCCTACAATGAGCAGTTCTTC. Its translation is CASSLPGPYNEQFF.

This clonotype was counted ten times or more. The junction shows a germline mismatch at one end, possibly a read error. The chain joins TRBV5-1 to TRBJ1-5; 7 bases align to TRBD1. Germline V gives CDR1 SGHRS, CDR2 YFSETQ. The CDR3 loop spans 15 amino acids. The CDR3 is CPSSLKGAENQPQHF. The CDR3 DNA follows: TGCCCCAGCAGCTTGAAGGGGGCAGAGAATCAGCCCCAGCATTTT.

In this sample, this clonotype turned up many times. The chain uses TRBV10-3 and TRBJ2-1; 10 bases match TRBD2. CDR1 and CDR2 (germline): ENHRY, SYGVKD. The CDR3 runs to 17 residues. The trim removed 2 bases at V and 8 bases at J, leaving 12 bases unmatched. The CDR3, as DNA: TGTGCCATCAGTGAGGGGACTAGCGACTTGGGGGGCGATGAGCAGTTCTTC. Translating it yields CAISEGTSDLGGDEQFF.

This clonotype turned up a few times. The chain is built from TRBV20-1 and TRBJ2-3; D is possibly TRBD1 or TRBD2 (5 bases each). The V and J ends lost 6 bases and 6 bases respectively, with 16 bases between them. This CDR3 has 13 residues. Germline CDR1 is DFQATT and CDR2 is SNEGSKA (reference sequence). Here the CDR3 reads CSASNPGPDTQYF. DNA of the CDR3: TGCAGTGCCTCCAACCCGGGACCCGATACGCAGTATTTT.

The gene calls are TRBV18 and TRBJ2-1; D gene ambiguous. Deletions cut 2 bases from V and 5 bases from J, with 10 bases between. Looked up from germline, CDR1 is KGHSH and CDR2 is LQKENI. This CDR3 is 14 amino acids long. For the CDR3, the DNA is TGTGCCAGCTCACCAGTAACAAGGGACAATGAGCAGTTCTTC. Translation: CASSPVTRDNEQFF.

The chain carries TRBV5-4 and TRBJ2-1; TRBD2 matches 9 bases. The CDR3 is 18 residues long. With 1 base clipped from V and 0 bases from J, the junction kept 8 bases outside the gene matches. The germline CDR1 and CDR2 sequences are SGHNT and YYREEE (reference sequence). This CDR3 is CASSLIQTSGASYNEQFF. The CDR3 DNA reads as TGTGCCAGCAGCTTGATCCAGACTAGCGGAGCCTCCTACAATGAGCAGTTCTTC.

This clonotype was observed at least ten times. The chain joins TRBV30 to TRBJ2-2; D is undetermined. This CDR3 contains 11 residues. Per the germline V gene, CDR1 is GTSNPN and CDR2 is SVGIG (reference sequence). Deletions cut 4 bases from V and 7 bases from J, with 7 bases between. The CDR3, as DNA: TGTGCCTGGACGTTAGGCGGGGAGCTGTTTTTT. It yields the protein CAWTLGGELFF.

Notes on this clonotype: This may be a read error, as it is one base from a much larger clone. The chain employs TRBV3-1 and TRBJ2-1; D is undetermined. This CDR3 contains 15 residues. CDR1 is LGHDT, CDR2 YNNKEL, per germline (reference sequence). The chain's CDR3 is CASRQGASSYNEQFF. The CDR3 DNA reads TGTGCCAGCCGCCAAGGCGCTAGCTCCTACAATGAGCAGTTCTTC.

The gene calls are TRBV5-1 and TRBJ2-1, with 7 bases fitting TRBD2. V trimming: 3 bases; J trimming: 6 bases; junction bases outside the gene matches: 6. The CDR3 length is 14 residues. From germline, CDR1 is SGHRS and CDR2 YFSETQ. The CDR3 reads CASSSGGGINEQFF. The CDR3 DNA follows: TGCGCCAGCAGCTCGGGAGGAGGGATCAATGAGCAGTTCTTC.

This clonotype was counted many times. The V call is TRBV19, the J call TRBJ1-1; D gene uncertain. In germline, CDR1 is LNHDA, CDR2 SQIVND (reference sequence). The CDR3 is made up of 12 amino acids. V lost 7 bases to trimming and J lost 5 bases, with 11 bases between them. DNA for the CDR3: TGTGCCAGTAAGTCTTCGTGGACTGAAGCTTTCTTT. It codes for CASKSSWTEAFF.

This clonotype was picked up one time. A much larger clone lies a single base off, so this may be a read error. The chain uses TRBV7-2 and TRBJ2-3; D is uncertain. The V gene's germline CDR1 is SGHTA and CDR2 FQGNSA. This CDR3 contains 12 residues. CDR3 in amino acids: CAGSPRTDTQYF. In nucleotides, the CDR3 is TGTGCCGGCAGCCCTCGCACAGATACGCAGTATTTT.

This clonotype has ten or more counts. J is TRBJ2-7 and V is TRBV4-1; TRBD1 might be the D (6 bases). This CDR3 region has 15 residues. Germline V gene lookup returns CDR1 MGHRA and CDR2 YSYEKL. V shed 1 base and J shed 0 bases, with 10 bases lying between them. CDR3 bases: TGCGCCAGCAGCCAAGGCGACAGGTCCTCCTACGAGCAGTACTTC. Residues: CASSQGDRSSYEQYF.

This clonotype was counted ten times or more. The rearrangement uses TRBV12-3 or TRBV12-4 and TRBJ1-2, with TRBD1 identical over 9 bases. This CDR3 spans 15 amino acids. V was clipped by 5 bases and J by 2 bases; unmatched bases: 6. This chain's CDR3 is CASSPGQGGNYGYTF. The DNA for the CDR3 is TGTGCCAGCAGTCCGGGACAGGGTGGGAACTATGGCTACACCTTC.

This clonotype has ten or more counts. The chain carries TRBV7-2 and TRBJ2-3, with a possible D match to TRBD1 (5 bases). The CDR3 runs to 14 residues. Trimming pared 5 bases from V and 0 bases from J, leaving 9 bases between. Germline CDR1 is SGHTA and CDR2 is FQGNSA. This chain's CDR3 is CASSGQGSTDTQYF. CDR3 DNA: TGTGCCAGCAGCGGCCAGGGAAGCACAGATACGCAGTATTTT.

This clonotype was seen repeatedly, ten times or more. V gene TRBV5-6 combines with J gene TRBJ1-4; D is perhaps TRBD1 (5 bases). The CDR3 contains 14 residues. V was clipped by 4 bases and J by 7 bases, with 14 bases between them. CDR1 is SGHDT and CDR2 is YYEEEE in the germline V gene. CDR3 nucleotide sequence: TGTGCCAGCAGCCTCGGACATTCTGGTGAAAAACTGTTTTTT. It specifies CASSLGHSGEKLFF.

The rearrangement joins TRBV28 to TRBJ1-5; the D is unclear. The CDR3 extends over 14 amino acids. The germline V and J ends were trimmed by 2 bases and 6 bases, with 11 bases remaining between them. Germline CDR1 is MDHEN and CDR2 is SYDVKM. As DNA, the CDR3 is TGTGCCAGCAGTTTAAGCCTGAGCGTTCAGCCCCAGCATTTT. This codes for CASSLSLSVQPQHF.